This is a list of T cell receptor beta chains from one sample in a study of Graves' ophthalmopathy and Graves' hyperthyroidism. TCRdb re-derived calls from the multiplex PCR reads in MiXCR, one entry per CDR3 protein. This sample carries some 350,000 distinct CDR3 sequences, about 15% of them seen once, and the ten largest clones take 2.4%. The sequenced material came from peripheral blood. The origin of the receptors is an adult woman with stable Graves' hyperthyroidism. The CDR3 runs from the conserved cysteine through the conserved F or W. The D gene is left open where the match is weak. The size field is filled for only some rows; it gives once, few, many or a size class.

D gene: -
V gene: TRBV7-2
J gene: TRBJ2-7
clone size: -
CDR3 DNA: TGTGCCAGCAGCTTAGTAATCTCGGGTTACGAGCAGTACTTC
CDR3 protein: CASSLVISGYEQYF

D gene: TRBD1
V gene: TRBV6-1
J gene: TRBJ1-1
clone size: many
CDR3 DNA: TGTGCCAGCAGTGAACTGGGACAGGGAGTGAGGACTGAAGCTTTCTTT
CDR3 protein: CASSELGQGVRTEAFF

D gene: -
V gene: TRBV11-2
J gene: TRBJ2-5
clone size: many
CDR3 DNA: TGTGCCAGCAGCTTAAGTCTCCAAGAGACCCAGTACTTC
CDR3 protein: CASSLSLQETQYF

D gene: -
V gene: TRBV6-5
J gene: TRBJ1-3
clone size: -
CDR3 DNA: TGTGCCTGCAGTTACGGGGGAGCTGGAAACACCATATATTTT
CDR3 protein: CACSYGGAGNTIYF

D gene: -
V gene: TRBV11-2
J gene: TRBJ1-5
clone size: -
CDR3 DNA: TGTGCCAGCAGCTTAGATCCCCTTCAGCCCCAGCATTTT
CDR3 protein: CASSLDPLQPQHF

D gene: TRBD2
V gene: TRBV7-6
J gene: TRBJ2-5
clone size: many
CDR3 DNA: TGTGCCAGCAGCTTAGCGTTGGCTAGCGGGACGGGGCAGACCCAGTACTTC
CDR3 protein: CASSLALASGTGQTQYF

D gene: TRBD1
V gene: TRBV4-1
J gene: TRBJ2-7
clone size: many
CDR3 DNA: TGCGCCAGCAGCCAAGAGCCGGGACAGGGGTTCGACGAGCAGTACTTC
CDR3 protein: CASSQEPGQGFDEQYF

D gene: TRBD2
V gene: TRBV4-3
J gene: TRBJ2-7
clone size: many
CDR3 DNA: TGCGCCAGCAGCCAAGACCGGACTAGTCTCTCCTACGAGCAGTACTTC
CDR3 protein: CASSQDRTSLSYEQYF

D gene: -
V gene: TRBV12-3/TRBV12-4
J gene: TRBJ1-5
clone size: -
CDR3 DNA: TGTGCCAGCAGCCGGGCCAGCCGTAATCAGCCCCAGCATTTT
CDR3 protein: CASSRASRNQPQHF

D gene: -
V gene: TRBV2
J gene: TRBJ2-4
clone size: -
CDR3 DNA: TGTGCCAGCAGTGAAGGAGAAGAGCTAGCCAAAAACATTCAGTACTTC
CDR3 protein: CASSEGEELAKNIQYF

D gene: TRBD1
V gene: TRBV24-1
J gene: TRBJ2-2
clone size: many
CDR3 DNA: TGTGCCACCAGTGATGCAAGACAGGGGTACACCGGGGAGCTGTTTTTT
CDR3 protein: CATSDARQGYTGELFF

D gene: -
V gene: TRBV19
J gene: TRBJ2-7
clone size: many
CDR3 DNA: TGTGCCAGTAGTATAGTCTGGGGACCCCTCTACGAGCAGTACTTC
CDR3 protein: CASSIVWGPLYEQYF

D gene: TRBD1
V gene: TRBV6-2/TRBV6-3
J gene: TRBJ1-5
clone size: many
CDR3 DNA: TGTGCCAGCAGCTCCGGGACAGGGATAGGCAATCAGCCCCAGCATTTT
CDR3 protein: CASSSGTGIGNQPQHF